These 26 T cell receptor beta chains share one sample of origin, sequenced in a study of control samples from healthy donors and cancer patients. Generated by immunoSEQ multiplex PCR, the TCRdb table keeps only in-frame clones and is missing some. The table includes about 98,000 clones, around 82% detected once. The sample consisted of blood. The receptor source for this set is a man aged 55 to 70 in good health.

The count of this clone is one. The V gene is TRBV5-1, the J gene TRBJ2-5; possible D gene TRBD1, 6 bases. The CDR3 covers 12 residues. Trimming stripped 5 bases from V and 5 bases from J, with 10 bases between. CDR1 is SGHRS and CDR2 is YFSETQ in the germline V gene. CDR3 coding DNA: TGCGCCAGCAGGGACAGTGCGGAGACCCAGTACTTC. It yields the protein CASRDSAETQYF.

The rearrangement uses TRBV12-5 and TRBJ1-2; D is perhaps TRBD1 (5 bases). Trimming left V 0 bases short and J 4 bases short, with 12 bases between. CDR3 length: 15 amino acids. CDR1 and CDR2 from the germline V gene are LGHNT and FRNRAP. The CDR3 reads CASGLVRQPRYGYTF. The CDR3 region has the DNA TGTGCTAGTGGTTTGGTTAGACAGCCCCGCTATGGCTACACCTTC.

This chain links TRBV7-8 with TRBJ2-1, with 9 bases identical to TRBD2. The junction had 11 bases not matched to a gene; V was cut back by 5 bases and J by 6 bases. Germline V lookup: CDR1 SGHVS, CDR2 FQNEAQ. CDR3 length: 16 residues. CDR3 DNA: TGTGCCAGCAGCCCGACTAGCGGATTCGGGGCCAATGAGCAGTTCTTC. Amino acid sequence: CASSPTSGFGANEQFF. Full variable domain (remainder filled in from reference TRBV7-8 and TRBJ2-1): GAGVSQSPRYKVAKRGQDVALRCDPISGHVSLFWYQQALGQGPEFLTYFQNEAQLDKSGLPSDRFFAERPEGSVSTLKIQRTQQEDSAVYLCASSPTSGFGANEQFFGPGTRLTVL.

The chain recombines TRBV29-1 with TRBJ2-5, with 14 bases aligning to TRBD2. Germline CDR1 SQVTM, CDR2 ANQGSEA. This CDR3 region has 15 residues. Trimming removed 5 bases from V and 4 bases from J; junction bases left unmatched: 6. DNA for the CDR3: TGCAGCGTTCGACTAGCGGGGGGGCCCGGAGAGACCCAGTACTTC. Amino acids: CSVRLAGGPGETQYF.

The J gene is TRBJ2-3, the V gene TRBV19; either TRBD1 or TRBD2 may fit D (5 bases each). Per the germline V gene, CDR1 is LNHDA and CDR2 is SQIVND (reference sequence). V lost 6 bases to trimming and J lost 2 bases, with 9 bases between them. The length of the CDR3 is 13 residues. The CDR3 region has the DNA TGTGCCAGTAGCCCTGGGACCACAGATACGCAGTATTTT. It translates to CASSPGTTDTQYF.

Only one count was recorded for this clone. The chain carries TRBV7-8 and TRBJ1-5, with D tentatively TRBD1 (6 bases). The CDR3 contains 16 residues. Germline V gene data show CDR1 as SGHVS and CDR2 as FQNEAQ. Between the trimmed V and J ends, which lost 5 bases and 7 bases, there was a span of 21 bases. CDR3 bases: TGTGCCAGCAGCCCTAATTATGACAGTACAGGGCAGCCCCAGCATTTT. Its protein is CASSPNYDSTGQPQHF.

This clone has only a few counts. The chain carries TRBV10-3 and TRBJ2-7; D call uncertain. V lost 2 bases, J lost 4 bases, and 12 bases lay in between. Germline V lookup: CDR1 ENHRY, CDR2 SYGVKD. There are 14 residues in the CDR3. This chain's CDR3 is CAISENLFPYEQYF. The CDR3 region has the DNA TGTGCCATCAGTGAGAACCTATTTCCTTACGAGCAGTACTTC.

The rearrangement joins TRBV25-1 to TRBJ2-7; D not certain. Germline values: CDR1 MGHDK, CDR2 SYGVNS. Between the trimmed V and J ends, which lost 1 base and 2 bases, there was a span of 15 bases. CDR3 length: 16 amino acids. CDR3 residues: CASSEFNRSSPYEQYF. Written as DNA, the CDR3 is TGTGCCAGCAGTGAATTTAATAGGAGCAGTCCCTACGAGCAGTACTTC.

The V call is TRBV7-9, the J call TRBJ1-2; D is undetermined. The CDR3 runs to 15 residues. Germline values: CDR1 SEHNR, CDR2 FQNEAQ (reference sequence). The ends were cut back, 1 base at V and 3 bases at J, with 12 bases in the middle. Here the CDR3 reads CASSLERDPYYGYTF. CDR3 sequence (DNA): TGTGCCAGCAGCTTAGAAAGAGACCCCTACTATGGCTACACCTTC.

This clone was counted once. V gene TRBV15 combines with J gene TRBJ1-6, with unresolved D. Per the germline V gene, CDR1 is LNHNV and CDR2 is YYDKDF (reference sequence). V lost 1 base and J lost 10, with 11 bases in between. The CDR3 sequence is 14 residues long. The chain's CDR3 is CATSRGYEGSPLHF. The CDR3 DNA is TGTGCCACCAGCAGAGGTTACGAGGGCTCACCCCTCCACTTT. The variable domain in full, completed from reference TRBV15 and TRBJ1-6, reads DAMVIQNPRYQVTQFGKPVTLSCSQTLNHNVMYWYQQKSSQAPKLLFHYYDKDFNNEADTPDNFQSRRPNTSFCFLDIRSPGLGDTAMYLCATSRGYEGSPLHFGNGTRLTVT.

The CDR3 coding sequence is TGTGCCAGCATCACTTCTGGGGGACCGAAGGGCTATTACTACGAGCAGTACTTC. Residues: CASITSGGPKGYYYEQYF. The chain uses TRBV11-2 and TRBJ2-7; perhaps D is TRBD1 or TRBD2 (5 bases each). V lost 7 bases, J lost 3 bases, and 28 bases lay in between. The CDR3 length is 18 residues. The germline CDR1 and CDR2 sequences are SGHAT and FQNNGV.

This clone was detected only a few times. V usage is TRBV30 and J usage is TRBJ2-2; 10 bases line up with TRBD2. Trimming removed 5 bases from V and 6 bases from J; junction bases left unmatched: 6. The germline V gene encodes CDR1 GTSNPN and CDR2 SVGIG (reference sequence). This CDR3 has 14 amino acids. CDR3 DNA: TGTGCCTGGGATGCTAGCGGGAGACCCGGGGAGCTGTTTTTT. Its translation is CAWDASGRPGELFF.

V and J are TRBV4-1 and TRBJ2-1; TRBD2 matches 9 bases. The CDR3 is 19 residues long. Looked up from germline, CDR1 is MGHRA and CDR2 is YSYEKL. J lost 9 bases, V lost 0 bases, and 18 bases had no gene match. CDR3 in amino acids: CASSQDEGGREGPRGEQFF. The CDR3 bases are TGCGCCAGCAGCCAAGATGAGGGGGGGCGGGAGGGCCCGCGGGGTGAGCAGTTCTTC.

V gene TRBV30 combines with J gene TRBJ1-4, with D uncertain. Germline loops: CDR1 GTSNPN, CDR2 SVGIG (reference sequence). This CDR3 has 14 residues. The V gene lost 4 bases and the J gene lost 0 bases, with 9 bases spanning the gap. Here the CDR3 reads CAWNGISTNEKLFF. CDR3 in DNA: TGTGCCTGGAATGGGATTTCAACTAATGAAAAACTGTTTTTT.

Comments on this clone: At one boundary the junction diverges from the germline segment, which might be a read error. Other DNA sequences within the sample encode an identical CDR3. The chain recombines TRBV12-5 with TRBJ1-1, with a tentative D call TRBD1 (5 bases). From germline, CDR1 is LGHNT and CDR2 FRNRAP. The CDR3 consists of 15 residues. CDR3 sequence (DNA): TGTGCTAGTGGGTTGGATCTTGGGGGGGGCACTGAAGCTTTCTTT. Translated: CASGLDLGGGTEAFF.

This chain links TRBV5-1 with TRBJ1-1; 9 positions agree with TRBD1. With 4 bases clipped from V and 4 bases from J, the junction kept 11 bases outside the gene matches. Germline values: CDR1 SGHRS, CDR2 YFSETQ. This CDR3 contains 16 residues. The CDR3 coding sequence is TGCGCCAGCAGCCCCGGACAGGGGAGGATTCGCACTGAAGCTTTCTTT. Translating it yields CASSPGQGRIRTEAFF.

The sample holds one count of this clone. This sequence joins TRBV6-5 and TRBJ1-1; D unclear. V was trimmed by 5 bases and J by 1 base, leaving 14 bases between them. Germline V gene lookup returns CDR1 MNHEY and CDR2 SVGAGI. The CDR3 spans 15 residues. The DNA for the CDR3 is TGTGCCAGCAGTCCAACCCGGGTGAGGAACACTGAAGCTTTCTTT. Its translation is CASSPTRVRNTEAFF.

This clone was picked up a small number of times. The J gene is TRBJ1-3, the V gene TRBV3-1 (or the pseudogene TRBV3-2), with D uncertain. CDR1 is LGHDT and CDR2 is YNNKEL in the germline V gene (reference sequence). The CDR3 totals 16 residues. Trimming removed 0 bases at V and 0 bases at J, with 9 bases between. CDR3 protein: CASSQEIRFSGNTIYF. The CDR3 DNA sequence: TGTGCCAGCAGCCAAGAGATACGCTTCTCTGGAAACACCATATATTTT.

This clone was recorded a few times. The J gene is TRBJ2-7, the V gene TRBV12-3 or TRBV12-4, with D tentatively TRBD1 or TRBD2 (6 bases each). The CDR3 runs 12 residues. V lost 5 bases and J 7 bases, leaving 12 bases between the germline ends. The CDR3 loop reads CASSRGAREQYF. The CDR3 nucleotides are TGTGCCAGCAGTAGGGGGGCTCGGGAGCAGTACTTC.

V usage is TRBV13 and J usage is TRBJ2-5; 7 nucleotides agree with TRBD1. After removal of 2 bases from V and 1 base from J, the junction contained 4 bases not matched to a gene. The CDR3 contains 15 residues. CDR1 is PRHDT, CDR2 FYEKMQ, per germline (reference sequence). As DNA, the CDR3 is TGTGCCAGCAGCTTAAGAGGGGGCGGCCAAGAGACCCAGTACTTC. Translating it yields CASSLRGGGQETQYF.

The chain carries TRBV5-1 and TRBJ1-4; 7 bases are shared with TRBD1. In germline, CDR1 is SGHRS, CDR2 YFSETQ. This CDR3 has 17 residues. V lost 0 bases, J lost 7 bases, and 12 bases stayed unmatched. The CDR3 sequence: CASSLAPRDRIPEKLFF. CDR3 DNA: TGCGCCAGCAGCTTGGCACCCCGGGACAGAATCCCTGAAAAACTGTTTTTT.

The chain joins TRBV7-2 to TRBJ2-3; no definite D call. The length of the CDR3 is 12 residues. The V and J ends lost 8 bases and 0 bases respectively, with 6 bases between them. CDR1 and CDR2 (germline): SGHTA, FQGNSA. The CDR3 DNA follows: TGTGCCAGCGGTCCCAGCACAGATACGCAGTATTTT. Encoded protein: CASGPSTDTQYF.

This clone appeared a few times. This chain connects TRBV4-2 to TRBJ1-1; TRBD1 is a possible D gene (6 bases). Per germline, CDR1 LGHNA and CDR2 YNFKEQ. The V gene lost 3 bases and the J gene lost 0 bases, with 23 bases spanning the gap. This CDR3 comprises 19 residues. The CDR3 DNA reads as TGTGCCAGCAGCCAGGACCTACCCGGGGGCGGCTATATGAACACTGAAGCTTTCTTT. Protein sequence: CASSQDLPGGGYMNTEAFF.

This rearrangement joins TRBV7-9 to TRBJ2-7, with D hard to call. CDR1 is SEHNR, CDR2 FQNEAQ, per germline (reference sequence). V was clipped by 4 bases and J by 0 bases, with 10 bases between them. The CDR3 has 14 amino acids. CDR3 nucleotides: TGTGCCAGCAGCTCGGCGTGGGCCTCCTACGAGCAGTACTTC. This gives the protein CASSSAWASYEQYF.

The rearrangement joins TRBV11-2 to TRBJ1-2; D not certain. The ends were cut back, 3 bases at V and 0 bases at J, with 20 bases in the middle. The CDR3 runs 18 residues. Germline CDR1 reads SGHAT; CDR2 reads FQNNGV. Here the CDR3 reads CASSLEPWVTATNYGYTF. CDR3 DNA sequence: TGTGCCAGCAGCTTGGAACCATGGGTGACCGCGACTAACTATGGCTACACCTTC.

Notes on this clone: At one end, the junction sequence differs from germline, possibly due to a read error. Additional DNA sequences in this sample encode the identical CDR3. CDR3 sequence: CASSFGVGTEAFF. The CDR3 nucleotides are TGTGCTAGCAGCTTTGGGGTTGGCACTGAAGCTTTCTTT. The rearrangement links TRBV7-9 to TRBJ1-1; D not resolved. The CDR3 has 13 residues. Germline V gene sequence: CDR1 SEHNR, CDR2 FQNEAQ (reference sequence). The whole variable domain, remainder taken from reference TRBV7-9 and TRBJ1-1, is DTGVSQNPRHKITKRGQNVTFRCDPISEHNRLYWYRQTLGQGPEFLTYFQNEAQLEKSRLLSDRFSAERPKGSFSTLEIQRTEQGDSAMYLCASSFGVGTEAFFGQGTRLTVV.